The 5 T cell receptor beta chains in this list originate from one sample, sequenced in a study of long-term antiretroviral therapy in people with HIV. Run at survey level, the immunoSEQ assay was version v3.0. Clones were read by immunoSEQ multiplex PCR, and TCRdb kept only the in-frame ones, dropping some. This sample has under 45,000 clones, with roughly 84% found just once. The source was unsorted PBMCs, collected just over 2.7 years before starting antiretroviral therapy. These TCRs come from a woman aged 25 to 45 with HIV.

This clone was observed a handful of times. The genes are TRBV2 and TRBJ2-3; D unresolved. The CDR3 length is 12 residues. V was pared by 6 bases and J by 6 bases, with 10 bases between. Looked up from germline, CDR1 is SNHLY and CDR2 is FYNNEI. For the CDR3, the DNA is TGTGCCAGCAGCAGAGATTCGGATACGCAGTATTTT. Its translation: CASSRDSDTQYF.

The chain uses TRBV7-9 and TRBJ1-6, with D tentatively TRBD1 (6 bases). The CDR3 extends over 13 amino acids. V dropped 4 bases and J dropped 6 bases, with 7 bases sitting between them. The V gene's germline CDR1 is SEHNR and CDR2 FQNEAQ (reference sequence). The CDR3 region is CASSSGVNSPLHF. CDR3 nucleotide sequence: TGTGCCAGCAGCTCAGGGGTTAATTCACCCCTCCACTTT. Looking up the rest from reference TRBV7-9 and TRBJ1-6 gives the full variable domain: DTGVSQNPRHKITKRGQNVTFRCDPISEHNRLYWYRQTLGQGPEFLTYFQNEAQLEKSRLLSDRFSAERPKGSFSTLEIQRTEQGDSAMYLCASSSGVNSPLHFGNGTRLTVT.

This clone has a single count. Here the CDR3 reads CASSGGLSYNEQFF. Written as DNA, the CDR3 is TGTGCCAGTAGCGGGGGTTTGTCCTACAATGAGCAGTTCTTC. The chain is built from TRBV19 and TRBJ2-1, with D perhaps matching TRBD2 (6 bases). This CDR3 spans 14 amino acids. The V gene's germline CDR1 is LNHDA and CDR2 SQIVND (reference sequence). The germline V and J ends were trimmed by 6 bases and 1 base, with 10 bases remaining between them.

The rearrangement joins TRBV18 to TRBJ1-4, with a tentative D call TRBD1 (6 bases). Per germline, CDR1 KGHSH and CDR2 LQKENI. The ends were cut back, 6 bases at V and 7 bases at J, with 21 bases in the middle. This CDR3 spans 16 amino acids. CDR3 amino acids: CASSYRRDTAGEKLFF. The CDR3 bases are TGTGCCAGCTCGTACCGCCGGGACACCGCTGGTGAAAAACTGTTTTTT.

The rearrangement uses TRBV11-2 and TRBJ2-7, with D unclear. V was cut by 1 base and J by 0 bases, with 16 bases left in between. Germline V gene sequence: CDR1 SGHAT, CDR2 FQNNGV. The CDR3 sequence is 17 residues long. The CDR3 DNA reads TGTGCCAGCAGCTTAGTCGCTTCCGGAGTTGGCTCCTACGAGCAGTACTTC. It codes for CASSLVASGVGSYEQYF. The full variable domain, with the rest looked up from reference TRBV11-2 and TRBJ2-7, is EAGVAQSPRYKIIEKRQSVAFWCNPISGHATLYWYQQILGQGPKLLIQFQNNGVVDDSQLPKDRFSAERLKGVDSTLKIQPAKLEDSAVYLCASSLVASGVGSYEQYFGPGTRLTVT.